These T cell receptor beta chains were read from a single sample in a study of persistence of HIV-infected CD4 T cells. These receptors' antigens are unknown. Measured with immunoSEQ multiplex PCR; TCRdb has only the in-frame clones, and not every one. Of approximately 20,000 clones listed, 65% are singletons. The specimen was CD4+ T cells sorted from PBMCs after approximately 19-hour stimulation, collected from a patient who received antiretroviral therapy. Receptors were obtained from an adult woman with HIV who was CMV-seropositive. CDR3s include the opening cysteine and the closing phenylalanine or tryptophan. A D gene is named only where the DNA matches it firmly. The size of a clone is reported for some rows only, either as once, few or many, or as a class for expanded clones.

J | D | size | V | CDR3 | DNA
TRBJ1-4 | NA | once | TRBV9 | CASSLPGGKLFF | TGTGCCAGCAGCCTTCCGGGGGGTAAACTGTTTTTT
TRBJ1-1 | NA | NA | TRBV28 | CASSPRGGRGLTAFF | TGTGCCAGCAGTCCGCGAGGGGGTCGGGGCTTAACAGCTTTCTTT
TRBJ1-5 | NA | NA | TRBV18 | CASSPDSLYSNQPQHF | TGTGCCAGCTCACCGGACAGCCTTTATAGCAATCAGCCCCAGCATTTT
TRBJ2-1 | NA | NA | TRBV6-5 | CASSYPRGGDNEQFF | TGTGCCAGCAGTTACCCGAGGGGGGGCGACAATGAGCAGTTCTTC
TRBJ1-6 | NA | medium-sized | TRBV5-1 | CASSLGRDSPLHF | TGCGCCAGCAGCTTGGGCAGGGACTCACCCCTCCACTTT
TRBJ2-3 | NA | NA | TRBV7-2 | CASSLNGYTDTQYF | TGTGCCAGCAGCTTAAACGGCTACACAGATACGCAGTATTTT
TRBJ1-1 | TRBD1 | NA | TRBV5-6 | CASRRQGGAEAFF | TGTGCCAGCAGAAGACAGGGGGGCGCTGAAGCTTTCTTT
TRBJ2-1 | NA | once | TRBV19 | CASSMLGTPAFF | TGTGCCAGTAGTATGTTAGGGACCCCCGCGTTCTTC
TRBJ1-5 | NA | few | TRBV7-6 | CASSLAGEQPQHF | TGTGCCAGCAGCTTAGCTGGGGAACAGCCCCAGCATTTT
TRBJ2-3 | NA | NA | TRBV7-2 | CASSLVVATDTQYF | TGTGCCAGCAGCTTAGTGGTGGCAACAGATACGCAGTATTTT
TRBJ2-4 | NA | NA | TRBV5-4 | CASSLGGWDIQYF | TGTGCCAGCAGCTTGGGGGGTTGGGACATTCAGTACTTC
TRBJ1-1 | TRBD1 | few | TRBV7-8 | CASSLQTGGASTEAFF | TGTGCCAGCAGCTTACAGACAGGGGGGGCCTCCACTGAAGCTTTCTTT
TRBJ1-1 | NA | NA | TRBV19 | CASSPSRATPGLGFF | TGTGCCAGTAGCCCCTCGCGGGCAACTCCTGGTCTAGGTTTCTTT
TRBJ1-2 | TRBD1 | few | TRBV5-6 | CASSYRDRLNYGYTF | TGTGCCAGCAGCTATCGGGACAGGCTTAACTATGGCTACACCTTC
TRBJ2-7 | NA | NA | TRBV6-2/TRBV6-3 | CASSYGRLSYEQYF | TGTGCCAGCAGTTACGGCCGGCTCTCCTACGAGCAGTACTTC
TRBJ1-6 | TRBD1 | NA | TRBV30 | CALRQGAINSPLHF | TGTGCTCTTCGACAGGGGGCGATTAATTCACCCCTCCACTTT
TRBJ2-2 | TRBD1 | NA | TRBV12-5 | CASGQQGATGELFF | TGTGCTAGTGGTCAACAGGGGGCCACCGGGGAGCTGTTTTTT
TRBJ1-1 | TRBD1 | NA | TRBV7-6 | CASSRQGSSTEAFF | TGTGCCAGCAGCAGACAGGGGTCAAGCACTGAAGCTTTCTTT
TRBJ1-2 | NA | NA | TRBV5-1 | CASSLRDPYYGYTF | TGCGCCAGCAGCTTGAGGGACCCGTACTATGGCTACACCTTC
TRBJ1-2 | TRBD1 | few | TRBV5-6 | CASSGTGAGPNYGYTF | TGTGCCAGCAGCGGGACAGGGGCAGGACCTAACTATGGCTACACCTTC
TRBJ2-4 | TRBD2 | few | TRBV27 | CASRGGLAVGEDKNIQYF | TGTGCCAGCCGGGGGGGACTAGCAGTAGGTGAGGACAAAAACATTCAGTACTTC
TRBJ2-7 | NA | NA | TRBV12-5 | CASGLSPTHSYEQYF | TGTGCTAGTGGTTTGTCCCCGACACACTCCTACGAGCAGTACTTC
TRBJ1-1 | TRBD1 | NA | TRBV18 | CASSYTGGRTEAFF | TGTGCCAGCTCTTATACAGGGGGCAGGACTGAAGCTTTCTTT
TRBJ1-2 | NA | few | TRBV7-9 | CASSAGHFYGYTF | TGTGCCAGCAGCGCGGGACACTTCTATGGCTACACCTTC
TRBJ1-3 | NA | NA | TRBV5-1 | CASSPRTDGNTIYF | TGCGCCAGCAGCCCCAGGACTGACGGAAACACCATATATTTT
TRBJ2-3 | TRBD2 | NA | TRBV6-1 | CASSERISSGGVRDTQYF | TGTGCCAGCAGTGAGCGGATTTCTAGCGGGGGAGTTCGGGATACGCAGTATTTT
TRBJ2-7 | NA | few | TRBV5-6 | CASSLVDTAYEQYF | TGTGCCAGCAGCTTGGTAGACACAGCCTACGAGCAGTACTTC
TRBJ1-1 | TRBD1 | NA | TRBV5-4 | CASSPGTGATEAFF | TGTGCCAGCAGCCCCGGGACAGGGGCCACTGAAGCTTTCTTT
TRBJ2-2 | NA | NA | TRBV19 | CASSILLGSWGELFF | TGTGCCAGTAGTATACTTCTGGGGTCATGGGGGGAGCTGTTTTTT
TRBJ2-7 | TRBD2 | NA | TRBV19 | CASSIVAGGPYEQYF | TGTGCCAGTAGTATAGTAGCGGGGGGACCCTACGAGCAGTACTTC
TRBJ1-5 | NA | once | TRBV18 | CASSPPTFRGNQPQHF | TGTGCCAGCTCACCTCCTACCTTTAGAGGCAATCAGCCCCAGCATTTT
TRBJ2-3 | NA | NA | TRBV30 | CAWRPVGGTDTQYF | TGTGCCTGGAGACCAGTGGGGGGCACAGATACGCAGTATTTT
TRBJ2-1 | TRBD2 | NA | TRBV5-4 | CASSLGGGAYNEQFF | TGTGCCAGCAGCTTGGGTGGGGGGGCCTACAATGAGCAGTTCTTC
TRBJ1-2 | NA | NA | TRBV5-1 | CASSLEYAGWGGYTF | TGCGCCAGCAGCTTGGAGTACGCGGGTTGGGGTGGCTACACCTTC
TRBJ2-3 | NA | NA | TRBV19 | CASKRTGQDTQYF | TGTGCCAGTAAAAGAACAGGGCAAGATACGCAGTATTTT
TRBJ2-7 | NA | few | TRBV6-5 | CASSYGRGHYEQYF | TGTGCCAGCAGTTACGGCAGGGGTCACTACGAGCAGTACTTC
TRBJ2-5 | TRBD2 | few | TRBV2 | CASSEARGGGLQETQYF | TGTGCCAGCAGTGAAGCGCGGGGCGGGGGGCTCCAAGAGACCCAGTACTTC
TRBJ1-2 | NA | few | TRBV9 | CASSLGWENYGYTF | TGTGCCAGCAGCCTAGGATGGGAAAACTATGGCTACACCTTC
TRBJ2-7 | NA | NA | TRBV5-6 | CASSQKMTGFYEQYF | TGTGCCAGCAGCCAGAAAATGACAGGTTTCTACGAGCAGTACTTC
TRBJ2-1 | NA | NA | TRBV7-3 | CASSLMRGNEQFF | TGTGCCAGCAGCTTAATGCGAGGCAATGAGCAGTTCTTC
TRBJ2-2 | NA | NA | TRBV11-1 | CASSLVGLITGELFF | TGTGCCAGCAGCTTAGTCGGACTGATCACCGGGGAGCTGTTTTTT
TRBJ1-3 | NA | NA | TRBV11-3 | CASSLVTGNTIYF | TGTGCCAGCAGCTTAGTAACCGGAAACACCATATATTTT
TRBJ1-1 | NA | NA | TRBV5-8 | CASSSSMGYRVSFF | TGTGCCAGCAGCTCCTCAATGGGATACAGGGTCTCTTTCTTT
TRBJ2-1 | NA | NA | TRBV19 | CASSPDPRLGGRVHLNEQFF | TGTGCCAGTAGCCCCGACCCCCGGTTAGGTGGCAGGGTCCACCTCAATGAGCAGTTCTTC
TRBJ2-5 | NA | few | TRBV2 | CATGPGASETQYF | TGTGCCACCGGTCCGGGCGCGAGCGAGACCCAGTACTTC